The 2 T cell receptor beta chains presented below share a single source sample, sequenced in a study of cytomegalovirus exposure and HLA in healthy donors. A multiplex PCR was run with 60 Vbeta primers and 13 Jbeta primers. Produced via immunoSEQ multiplex PCR; TCRdb's table is partial and in-frame only. The sample has 120,000 to 150,000 clones, roughly three quarters seen once. The specimen sequenced was PBMCs. The source is a woman in her 50s in good health and CMV-seronegative.

This chain joins TRBV6-1 and TRBJ1-5, with D possibly being TRBD1 (5 bases). Germline V gene sequence: CDR1 MNHNS, CDR2 SASEGT. This CDR3 contains 14 residues. Between the trimmed V and J ends, which lost 4 bases and 5 bases, there was a span of 12 bases. The CDR3 region has the DNA TGTGCCAGCAGTGTAGCTAGGGGTGATCAGCCCCAGCATTTT. It yields the protein CASSVARGDQPQHF.

The rearrangement uses TRBV9 and TRBJ1-1; TRBD1 agrees at 8 bases. The junction had 4 bases not matched to a gene; V was cut back by 0 bases and J by 0 bases. From germline, CDR1 is SGDLS and CDR2 YYNGEE. The CDR3 sequence is 16 residues long. The CDR3 sequence: CASSVAPDRVNTEAFF. The CDR3 DNA is TGTGCCAGCAGCGTAGCCCCGGACAGGGTGAACACTGAAGCTTTCTTT.